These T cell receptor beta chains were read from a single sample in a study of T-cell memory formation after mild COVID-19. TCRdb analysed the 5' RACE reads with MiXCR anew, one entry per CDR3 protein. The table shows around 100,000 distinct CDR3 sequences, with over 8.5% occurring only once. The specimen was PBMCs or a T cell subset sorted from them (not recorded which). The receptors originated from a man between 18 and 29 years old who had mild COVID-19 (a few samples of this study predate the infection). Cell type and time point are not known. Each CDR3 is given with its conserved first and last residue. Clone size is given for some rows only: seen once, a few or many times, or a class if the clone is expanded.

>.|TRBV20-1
CSALTRRSGEAFF
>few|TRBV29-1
CSVVIRPGELFF
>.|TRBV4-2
CASSQPGTSASTDTQYF
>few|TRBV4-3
CASSQETGLNSPLHF
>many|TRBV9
CASSVDRNEQFF
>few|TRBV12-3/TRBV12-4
CASSPKSGMAGELFF
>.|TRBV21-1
CASSKKQPNEQFF
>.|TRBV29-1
CSAVPGLGHIDTQYF
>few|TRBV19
CASSIAVGRGYEQYF
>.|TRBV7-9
CASEGLNTEAFF
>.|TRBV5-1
CASSLEGTGYYEQYF
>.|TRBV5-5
CASSLERGLGNTIYF
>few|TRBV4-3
CASSQRIWQPQHF
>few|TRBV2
CASTGQGRYNEQFF
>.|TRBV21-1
CASSKGPGETQYF
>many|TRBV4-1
CASSQDGGELFF
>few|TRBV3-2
CASSQDIGGHTGELFF
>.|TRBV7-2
CASSLTGLEYEQYF
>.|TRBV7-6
CASSPERGRAAYEQYF
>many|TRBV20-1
CSARDRAAGDLYEQYF
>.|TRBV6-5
CASSYGGVDTQYF
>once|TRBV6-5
CASSLGGSDTQYF
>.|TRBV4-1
CASSPPVRVNEQFF
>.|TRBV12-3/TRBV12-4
CASTIGDRGIEQFF
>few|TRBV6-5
CASSARLRRGGVLDTQYF
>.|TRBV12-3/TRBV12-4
CASTALWGGTEAFF
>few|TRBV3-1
CASSQGAPNYNEQFF